Presented here are 3 T cell receptor beta chains from one specimen sequenced in a study of Ad26.COV2.S vaccination and SARS-CoV-2 variants. Repertoires were generated with immunoSEQ multiplex PCR, while TCRdb's copy carries only in-frame clones and drops some. The sample lists some 350,000 clones, 92% occurring once. The sample was peripheral blood, taken after recovery from COVID-19. The origin of the receptors is a human donor who had recovered from COVID-19.

The chain links TRBV3-1 (or the pseudogene TRBV3-2) to TRBJ1-3; D call uncertain. This CDR3 contains 17 residues. The ends were cut back, 0 bases at V and 0 bases at J, with 12 bases in the middle. Germline assignment: CDR1 LGHDT and CDR2 YNNKEL (reference sequence). The CDR3 sequence: CASSQEWGSHSGNTIYF. As DNA, the CDR3 is TGTGCCAGCAGCCAAGAATGGGGAAGCCACTCTGGAAACACCATATATTTT.

The V call is TRBV2, the J call TRBJ2-1, with D possibly TRBD2 on 5 matching bases. The CDR3 extends over 14 amino acids. Germline CDR1 is SNHLY and CDR2 is FYNNEI. V was cut by 6 bases and J by 9 bases, with 18 bases left in between. In DNA, the CDR3 is TGTGCCAGCAGGCAAAGCTCTACTAGTGGTGAGCAGTTCTTC. This encodes CASRQSSTSGEQFF.

This chain connects TRBV29-1 to TRBJ1-4; tentative D call: TRBD1 (6 bases). The CDR3 runs 14 residues. With 0 bases removed from V and 6 bases from J, the gap between germline ends came to 11 bases. Germline lookup yields CDR1 SQVTM and CDR2 ANQGSEA. The CDR3 loop is CSVEDIRGDEKLFF. In DNA form, the CDR3 reads TGCAGCGTTGAAGATATCAGGGGTGATGAAAAACTGTTTTTT.